The 20 T cell receptor beta chains in this list originate from one sample, sequenced in a study of healthy donors' naive CD4 and CD8 T cells. A linear amplification protocol produced the TCR libraries from around 500 ng of total RNA. TCRdb re-analysed the reads in MiXCR, keeping a single row per CDR3 protein. The sample shows about 180,000 distinct CDR3 sequences, about 74% of them seen only once. Sequences were obtained from naive CD4+ and CD8+ T cells sorted from blood, pooled from several donors. These receptors came from a pool of human donors in good health; the sample pools cells from several healthy donors.

This CDR3 is CASSQTRLLSYEQYF. CDR3 coding DNA: TGTGCCAGCAGTCAGACTAGATTACTTTCCTACGAGCAGTACTTC. The gene calls are TRBV6-5 and TRBJ2-7; a possible D gene is TRBD2 (6 bases). The CDR3 runs 15 residues. CDR1 is MNHEY, CDR2 SVGAGI, per germline. V dropped 5 bases and J dropped 1 base, with 15 bases sitting between them.

CDR3 amino acids: CSVRRGPGNEKLFF. As DNA, the CDR3 is TGCAGCGTCAGGCGGGGGCCGGGGAATGAAAAACTGTTTTTT. This rearrangement joins TRBV29-1 to TRBJ1-4, with D possibly being TRBD1 (6 bases). The ends were cut back, 6 bases at V and 5 bases at J, with 16 bases in the middle. The germline gives CDR1 SQVTM, CDR2 ANQGSEA. The CDR3 has 14 residues.

This clonotype has just a few counts. The chain recombines TRBV27 with TRBJ1-1; D unresolved. The CDR3 covers 14 residues. CDR1 and CDR2 (germline): MNHEY, SMNVEV (reference sequence). The V end lost 7 bases, the J end lost 4 bases, and 16 bases lay between the germline ends. The CDR3 spells CASKVGSGGTEAFF. The CDR3, as DNA: TGTGCCAGCAAGGTCGGGAGTGGCGGCACTGAAGCTTTCTTT.

This chain uses TRBV5-5 with TRBJ2-1; the D call may be TRBD1 or TRBD2 (6 bases each). The CDR3 consists of 16 residues. Germline V lookup: CDR1 SGHKS, CDR2 YYEKEE (reference sequence). V lost 4 bases and J lost 0, with 14 bases in between. The CDR3 reads CASSRGTPVSYNEQFF. Here the CDR3 DNA reads TGTGCCAGCAGCCGGGGGACACCTGTCTCCTACAATGAGCAGTTCTTC.

V and J are TRBV6-5 and TRBJ1-2; TRBD1 is a possible D gene (5 bases). CDR3 length: 17 amino acids. CDR1 and CDR2 (germline): MNHEY, SVGAGI. With 4 bases removed from V and 4 bases from J, the gap between germline ends came to 22 bases. The CDR3 sequence: CASSSLILDTFSYGYTF. DNA of the CDR3: TGTGCCAGCAGTTCCCTTATTCTGGACACATTTAGCTATGGCTACACCTTC.

This clonotype was picked up a small number of times. This chain connects TRBV4-3 to TRBJ2-7; 7 bases map to TRBD2. V was clipped by 6 bases and J by 3 bases; unmatched bases: 8. Germline V lookup: CDR1 LGHNA, CDR2 YSLEER. The CDR3 covers 14 residues. The CDR3 DNA reads as TGCGCCAGCAGTCTGGGAGGGATAGGCTACGAGCAGTACTTC. Translating it yields CASSLGGIGYEQYF.

The rearrangement links TRBV2 to TRBJ1-1; D call uncertain. From germline, CDR1 is SNHLY and CDR2 FYNNEI. CDR3 size: 13 residues. Trimming left V 2 bases short and J 1 base short, with 5 bases between. CDR3 protein: CASSEWGNTEAFF. CDR3 nucleotides: TGTGCCAGCAGTGAATGGGGGAACACTGAAGCTTTCTTT. Variable domain in full (rest from reference TRBV2 and TRBJ1-1): EPEVTQTPSHQVTQMGQEVILRCVPISNHLYFYWYRQILGQKVEFLVSFYNNEISEKSEIFDDQFSVERPDGSNFTLKIRSTKLEDSAMYFCASSEWGNTEAFFGQGTRLTVV.

V usage is TRBV27 and J usage is TRBJ2-7; D might be TRBD2 (5 bases). V was clipped by 5 bases and J by 3 bases, with 11 bases between them. The CDR3 length is 13 residues. Germline V gene lookup returns CDR1 MNHEY and CDR2 SMNVEV (reference sequence). The CDR3 loop reads CASSPRGDYEQYF. CDR3 nucleotides: TGTGCCAGCAGTCCCCGGGGAGACTACGAGCAGTACTTC.

The chain carries TRBV2 and TRBJ2-7; TRBD2 aligns across 8 bases. The CDR3 covers 17 residues. Per germline, CDR1 SNHLY and CDR2 FYNNEI. The ends lost 7 bases at V and 3 bases at J; junction bases unmatched: 17. CDR3 DNA: TGTGCCAGCAACCTAGGTAGCGGGACCTACCGGGTCTACGAGCAGTACTTC. Its protein is CASNLGSGTYRVYEQYF.

This rearrangement joins TRBV29-1 to TRBJ1-1; 7 bases line up with TRBD1. J gave up 8 bases and V 4 bases, and 10 bases lay outside the gene matches. CDR3 size: 13 residues. Germline V gene lookup returns CDR1 SQVTM and CDR2 ANQGSEA. The DNA for the CDR3 is TGCAGCGTTGTAGGAGGGACAGCCGTAGAAGCTTTCTTT. Protein product: CSVVGGTAVEAFF.

The chain employs TRBV7-8 and TRBJ1-1; TRBD1 matches 7 bases. Germline V gene data show CDR1 as SGHVS and CDR2 as FQNEAQ. The V and J ends lost 5 bases and 6 bases, in that order; junction bases with no gene match: 9. The CDR3 sequence is 14 residues long. The CDR3 sequence: CASSPDRVKAEAFF. The CDR3 DNA is TGTGCCAGCAGCCCCGACAGGGTGAAGGCTGAAGCTTTCTTT.

The chain joins TRBV4-3 to TRBJ2-1; TRBD2 is a possible D gene (5 bases). The CDR3 sequence is 13 residues long. Germline loops: CDR1 LGHNA, CDR2 YSLEER. The germline V and J ends were trimmed by 4 bases and 8 bases, with 12 bases remaining between them. CDR3 nucleotide sequence: TGCGCCAGCAGCCCTCTTCGGGGAGATGAGCAGTTCTTC. It is translated as CASSPLRGDEQFF.

The chain employs TRBV29-1 and TRBJ2-7; 7 nucleotides line up with TRBD2. V lost 1 base and J lost 2; bases outside the gene matches: 5. Germline V lookup: CDR1 SQVTM, CDR2 ANQGSEA. The CDR3 length is 14 residues. DNA of the CDR3: TGCAGCGTTGAAGCCGGCGGGAGACCCTACGAGCAGTACTTC. Its translation: CSVEAGGRPYEQYF.

This sequence joins TRBV19 and TRBJ2-7, with D uncertain. Between the trimmed V and J ends, which lost 5 bases and 2 bases, there was a span of 19 bases. This CDR3 has 16 amino acids. Germline lookup yields CDR1 LNHDA and CDR2 SQIVND (reference sequence). The chain's CDR3 is CASSHPGGSSPYEQYF. The CDR3 DNA is TGTGCCAGTAGTCACCCGGGCGGTTCCAGTCCCTACGAGCAGTACTTC.

The rearrangement uses TRBV20-1 and TRBJ2-7, with a possible D match to TRBD2 (5 bases). Per germline, CDR1 DFQATT and CDR2 SNEGSKA (reference sequence). V was trimmed by 1 base and J by 3 bases, leaving 16 bases between them. The CDR3 totals 15 residues. The CDR3 DNA is TGCAGTGCTAGAGCACCCGCCGGAGGCGACTACGAGCAGTACTTC. It translates to CSARAPAGGDYEQYF.

Here the CDR3 reads CATSTRTLSYNEQFF. CDR3 in DNA: TGTGCCACCAGCACCAGGACTTTATCCTACAATGAGCAGTTCTTC. The chain is built from TRBV15 and TRBJ2-1; weak D call: TRBD2 (5 bases). Deletions cut 4 bases from V and 1 base from J, with 11 bases between. This CDR3 has 15 amino acids. Germline CDR1 is LNHNV and CDR2 is YYDKDF (reference sequence).

Only a few counts were recorded for this clonotype. This chain uses TRBV27 with TRBJ1-2; unclear D gene. The CDR3 has 13 amino acids. Trimming shortened V by 2 bases and J by 4 bases, and 8 bases separated the two germline ends. Germline V gene data show CDR1 as MNHEY and CDR2 as SMNVEV (reference sequence). The CDR3 region is CASSLRPGYGYTF. The CDR3 nucleotides are TGTGCCAGCAGTTTACGCCCCGGCTATGGCTACACCTTC.

V usage is TRBV29-1 and J usage is TRBJ2-7; TRBD2 agrees at 11 bases. After removal of 4 bases from V and 10 bases from J, the junction contained 6 bases not matched to a gene. This CDR3 is 12 amino acids long. Germline CDR1 reads SQVTM; CDR2 reads ANQGSEA. The CDR3 spells CSVVIAGGFQYF. The CDR3 DNA sequence: TGCAGCGTTGTAATAGCGGGAGGGTTCCAGTACTTC.

This chain links TRBV7-2 with TRBJ2-3; 12 bases are a match to TRBD2. Germline lookup yields CDR1 SGHTA and CDR2 FQGNSA. The CDR3 spans 16 residues. Trimming at V came to 7 bases and at J to 4 bases, leaving 9 bases not matched to a gene. The CDR3 protein is CASNLLAGGRADTQYF. CDR3 DNA sequence: TGTGCCAGCAACCTACTAGCGGGGGGCCGGGCAGATACGCAGTATTTT.

The CDR3 sequence: CSVLLTEAYGYTF. The CDR3, as DNA: TGCAGCGTTCTACTGACAGAGGCTTATGGCTACACCTTC. This chain uses TRBV29-1 with TRBJ1-2, with D perhaps TRBD1 (5 bases). Trimming shortened V by 5 bases and J by 5 bases, and 15 bases separated the two germline ends. The CDR3 has 13 amino acids. CDR1 SQVTM and CDR2 ANQGSEA come from the germline V gene.